One sample yielded the 19 T cell receptor beta chains listed below, sequenced in a study of cytomegalovirus exposure and HLA in healthy donors. The PCR made use of 60 Vbeta and 13 Jbeta primers. The assay was immunoSEQ multiplex PCR, and TCRdb's table has in-frame clones only and misses some. The sample shows some 160,000 clones, around 83% of them seen only once. The sample comprised PBMCs. These receptors were taken from a young man in good health and CMV-seropositive.

The CDR3: CASSLGQASYNEQFF. DNA for the CDR3: TGTGCCAGCAGCTTGGGACAGGCATCATACAATGAGCAGTTCTTC. This chain connects TRBV7-2 to TRBJ2-1; 8 nucleotides align to TRBD1. V shed 3 bases and J 4 bases; nucleotides not matched to a gene: 5. This CDR3 is built from 15 residues. Germline CDR1 and CDR2: SGHTA and FQGNSA. Supplemented by reference TRBV7-2 and TRBJ2-1, the full variable domain reads GAGVSQSPSNKVTEKGKDVELRCDPISGHTALYWYRQSLGQGLEFLIYFQGNSAPDKSGLPSDRFSAERTGGSVSTLTIQRTQQEDSAVYLCASSLGQASYNEQFFGPGTRLTVL.

This clone was seen a handful of times. The V call is TRBV7-3, the J call TRBJ1-2; 9 positions match TRBD1. The V and J ends lost 5 bases and 7 bases, in that order; junction bases with no gene match: 8. Germline values: CDR1 SGHTA, CDR2 FQGTGA. The CDR3 runs 14 residues. The CDR3 region is CASSAGQGSGGYTF. CDR3 sequence (DNA): TGTGCCAGCAGCGCGGGACAGGGAAGTGGTGGCTACACCTTC.

There are a few counts of this clone. Other DNA sequences in this sample translate to the same CDR3. This sequence joins TRBV10-3 and TRBJ1-5, with D unresolved. The length of the CDR3 is 13 residues. Germline assignment: CDR1 ENHRY and CDR2 SYGVKD. The V end was cut by 4 bases, the J end by 5 bases, with 9 bases between. The CDR3 sequence: CAISGTEDQPQHF. In DNA, the CDR3 is TGTGCCATCAGTGGGACGGAGGATCAGCCCCAGCATTTT.

This clone appeared a single time. The V and J genes are TRBV11-2 and TRBJ2-5; tentatively, D is TRBD2 (6 bases). Germline V lookup: CDR1 SGHAT, CDR2 FQNNGV. The CDR3 length is 13 residues. Deletions cut 5 bases from V and 5 bases from J, with 12 bases between. As DNA, the CDR3 is TGTGCCAGCAGCCTTCGGGGGAGGGAGACCCAGTACTTC. It specifies CASSLRGRETQYF.

The rearrangement joins TRBV9 to TRBJ2-4; D may be TRBD2 (7 bases). The CDR3 covers 17 residues. The germline V gene encodes CDR1 SGDLS and CDR2 YYNGEE. Trimming left V 0 bases short and J 8 bases short, with 21 bases between. The CDR3 protein is CASSVDYREGGADIQYF. CDR3 in DNA: TGTGCCAGCAGCGTAGATTACAGGGAGGGGGGGGCGGACATTCAGTACTTC.

V and J are TRBV15 and TRBJ2-2, with D uncertain. CDR1 and CDR2 (germline): LNHNV, YYDKDF (reference sequence). V was clipped by 1 base and J by 6 bases, with 12 bases between them. The CDR3 covers 15 residues. CDR3 protein: CATSRGSAVSGELFF. CDR3 sequence (DNA): TGTGCCACCAGCAGAGGGTCGGCGGTCTCCGGGGAGCTGTTTTTT. Looking up the rest from reference TRBV15 and TRBJ2-2 gives the full variable domain: DAMVIQNPRYQVTQFGKPVTLSCSQTLNHNVMYWYQQKSSQAPKLLFHYYDKDFNNEADTPDNFQSRRPNTSFCFLDIRSPGLGDTAMYLCATSRGSAVSGELFFGEGSRLTVL.

This chain joins TRBV19 and TRBJ2-2; perhaps TRBD2 as D (6 bases). CDR1 is LNHDA, CDR2 SQIVND, per germline (reference sequence). The V and J ends lost 1 base and 5 bases respectively, with 11 bases between them. The CDR3 length is 15 residues. Written as DNA, the CDR3 is TGTGCCAGTAGTATAGTTGGAGGGGCGACCGGGGAGCTGTTTTTT. Residues: CASSIVGGATGELFF.

J is TRBJ2-7 and V is TRBV6-6, with 8 bases aligning to TRBD2. V lost 2 bases and J lost 5; bases outside the gene matches: 5. The CDR3 runs 14 residues. CDR1 MNHNY and CDR2 SVGAGI come from the germline V gene (reference sequence). CDR3 in amino acids: CASSYRGGGNEQYF. DNA for the CDR3: TGTGCCAGCAGTTACCGGGGGGGAGGGAACGAGCAGTACTTC.

The chain couples TRBV7-9 to TRBJ2-5; D gene uncertain. The CDR3 extends over 13 amino acids. Germline CDR1 SEHNR, CDR2 FQNEAQ (reference sequence). V lost 4 bases and J lost 6, with 12 bases in between. This CDR3 reads CASSSRSTQTQYF. For the CDR3, the DNA is TGTGCCAGCAGCTCCCGGTCGACTCAGACCCAGTACTTC.

Comments on this clone: Mismatch with germline at one junction end may stem from a read error. The chain employs TRBV7-9 and TRBJ1-3; 7 bases match TRBD1. Germline lookup yields CDR1 SEHNR and CDR2 FQNEAQ (reference sequence). The CDR3 contains 17 residues. CDR3 protein: CSSSPATGIASGNTIYF. In DNA form, the CDR3 reads TGTTCCAGCAGCCCCGCGACAGGGATCGCCTCTGGAAACACCATATATTTT.

The chain has TRBV7-2 and TRBJ1-6; D is ambiguous. Trimming stripped 6 bases from V and 10 bases from J, with 13 bases between. The CDR3 has 13 amino acids. Germline CDR1 is SGHTA and CDR2 is FQGNSA. The CDR3: CASRPGTASPLHF. CDR3 DNA: TGTGCCAGCAGACCAGGCACCGCCTCACCCCTCCACTTT.

A note on this clone: The sample contains more than one DNA sequence encoding this CDR3. The chain recombines TRBV5-5 with TRBJ1-2, with D tentatively TRBD1 (5 bases). The germline CDR1 and CDR2 sequences are SGHKS and YYEKEE (reference sequence). The CDR3 sequence is 13 residues long. The germline V and J ends were trimmed by 9 bases and 1 base, with 13 bases remaining between them. The CDR3 nucleotides are TGTGCCACCCGCCGGGGGGTTAACTATGGCTACACCTTC. Translation gives CATRRGVNYGYTF. The whole variable domain, remainder taken from reference TRBV5-5 and TRBJ1-2, is DAGVTQSPTHLIKTRGQQVTLRCSPISGHKSVSWYQQVLGQGPQFIFQYYEKEERGRGNFPDRFSARQFPNYSSELNVNALLLGDSALYLCATRRGVNYGYTFGSGTRLTVV.

The chain employs TRBV5-1 and TRBJ2-5, with 7 bases that match TRBD2. The CDR3 is 15 residues long. J lost 5 bases, V lost 0 bases, and 7 bases had no gene match. CDR1 and CDR2 (germline): SGHRS, YFSETQ. This CDR3 is CASSLEGLGGETQYF. CDR3 DNA: TGCGCCAGCAGCTTGGAAGGGCTCGGGGGGGAGACCCAGTACTTC.

The rearrangement uses TRBV6-6 and TRBJ2-5; TRBD1 might be the D (6 bases). Germline CDR1 reads MNHNY; CDR2 reads SVGAGI (reference sequence). Deletions cut 4 bases from V and 5 bases from J, with 8 bases between. The CDR3 totals 12 residues. CDR3 in amino acids: CASSSGVETQYF. CDR3 nucleotide sequence: TGTGCCAGCAGTTCAGGGGTGGAGACCCAGTACTTC.

The chain couples TRBV12-5 to TRBJ2-3, with 10 bases matching TRBD2. CDR1 and CDR2 (germline): LGHNT, FRNRAP. There are 17 residues in the CDR3. V trimming: 2 bases; J trimming: 0 bases; junction bases outside the gene matches: 5. The CDR3 spells CASGLPRTSGSTDTQYF. The CDR3 DNA follows: TGTGCTAGTGGTTTGCCCCGGACTAGCGGCAGCACAGATACGCAGTATTTT.

The chain combines TRBV5-8 with TRBJ2-5, with a weak D call TRBD2 (5 bases). V gave up 4 bases and J gave up 3 bases, with 13 bases separating them. CDR1 and CDR2 (germline): SGHTS, YDEGEE. The CDR3 has 14 amino acids. As DNA, the CDR3 is TGTGCCAGCAGCCAAGGACTCCGGGAAGAGACCCAGTACTTC. This codes for CASSQGLREETQYF.

The CDR3 here is CASSFSASGGTDTQYF. DNA for the CDR3: TGTGCCAGCAGCTTTTCGGCTAGCGGGGGCACAGATACGCAGTATTTT. This sequence joins TRBV7-2 and TRBJ2-3; 9 bases are a match to TRBD2. V dropped 3 bases and J dropped 1; count of bases not matched to a gene: 5. Germline V gives CDR1 SGHTA, CDR2 FQGNSA. The CDR3 totals 16 residues.

This rearrangement joins TRBV7-9 to TRBJ2-5; 8 bases are shared with TRBD2. The CDR3 has 15 amino acids. CDR1 SEHNR and CDR2 FQNEAQ come from the germline V gene (reference sequence). V was pared by 2 bases and J by 5 bases, with 7 bases of the junction left unmatched. CDR3 in amino acids: CASSLTTSDSETQYF. Written as DNA, the CDR3 is TGTGCCAGCAGCTTAACGACTAGCGATTCGGAGACCCAGTACTTC.

The J gene is TRBJ1-2, the V gene TRBV21-1. TRBV21-1 constitutes a pseudogene. The CDR3 runs 15 residues. CDR3 nucleotides: TGTGCCAGCAGCCAGACGGGGTGGGGAGGATATGGCTACACCTTC. Protein sequence: CASSQTGWGGYGYTF.